The source of this T cell receptor (beta chain) is a study of metastatic and nonmetastatic thyroid tumors. Study-level information: Blood and tumor or nodule tissue repertoires from malignant and benign thyroid patients were compared.

The CDR3 spans 15 residues. Germline V CDR1 and CDR2: LGHDT, YNNKEL (reference sequence). Per the original data handling: Differences in CDR3 between clinicopathological groups were drawn on to build a classifier intended to discriminate distant-metastatic papillary thyroid cancer patients. Using MiXCR, TCRdb re-called clones from the PCR reads. TCRdb assigned the V and J calls; the authors' analysis was not used. Found here are 25,000 to 30,000 clones, over 12% of them singletons; the top ten hold 15% to 18%. Points from the study as a whole: It was reported that TCR beta diversity was significantly higher in malignant thyroid tumors than benign nodules, in blood and tumor.

Not a single patient had been given any form of treatment at any point before undergoing thyroid surgery. This clone appeared a few times. Its antigen is not known. Germline is not matched at one junction end, which may reflect a read error. This sequence was found in a male donor with papillary thyroid cancer or a benign thyroid nodule (not recorded which). Some clones in this sample may be carry-over from other donors' samples. The chain uses TRBV3-1 and TRBJ1-2; D is unresolved. Sequencing input: blood. As DNA, the CDR3 is TGTGCCAGCAGCCAAAGTCTTGGTTTAGAGACAAACCCGGACTTC. Translated: CASSQSLGLETNPDF.